This T cell receptor beta chain was found in a study of radiation and T cells in renal cell carcinoma. Study-wide findings and caveats: Without pretreatment biopsies, baseline tumor clonotype presence was undetermined. Top tumor clonotypes rose in blood 2 weeks post-radiation, then contracted.

This sample's time point: baseline pretreatment blood. Treatment noted: 15 Gy SBRT to primary tumor, nephrectomy 4 weeks later. After SBRT, blood was collected at 2 and 4 weeks, plus baseline. This clone showed up just once. The antigen remains undetermined. Repertoires were generated with immunoSEQ multiplex PCR, while TCRdb's copy carries only in-frame clones and drops some. The table lists approximately 63,000 clones, over 70% of them singletons. Trimming took off 5 bases at V and 4 bases at J, with 12 bases between the two ends. Germline-derived CDR1 and CDR2 are SGHVS and FQNEAQ. The CDR3 extends over 13 amino acids.

V is TRBV7-8 and J is TRBJ2-7, with D possibly being TRBD1 (6 bases). This clonotype originated in a man in his 60s with renal cell carcinoma. The specimen was blood, collected from a patient whose treatment included radiotherapy and nephrectomy. The CDR3 region is CASSHGQRYEQYF. The CDR3 nucleotides are TGTGCCAGCAGCCACGGACAGAGATACGAGCAGTACTTC. The full variable domain, completed using reference TRBV7-8 and TRBJ2-7, is GAGVSQSPRYKVAKRGQDVALRCDPISGHVSLFWYQQALGQGPEFLTYFQNEAQLDKSGLPSDRFFAERPEGSVSTLKIQRTQQEDSAVYLCASSHGQRYEQYFGPGTRLTVT.